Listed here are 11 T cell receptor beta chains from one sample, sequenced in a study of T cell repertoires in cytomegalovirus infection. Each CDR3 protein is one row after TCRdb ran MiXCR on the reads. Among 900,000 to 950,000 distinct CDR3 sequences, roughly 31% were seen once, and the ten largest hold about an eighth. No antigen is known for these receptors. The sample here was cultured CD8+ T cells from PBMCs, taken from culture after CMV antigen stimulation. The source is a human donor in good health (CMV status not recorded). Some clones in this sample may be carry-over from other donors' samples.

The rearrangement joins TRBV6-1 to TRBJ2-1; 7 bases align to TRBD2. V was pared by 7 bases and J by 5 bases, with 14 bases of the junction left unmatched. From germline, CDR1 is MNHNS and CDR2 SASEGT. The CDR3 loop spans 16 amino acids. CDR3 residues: CASIPRGGRDHNEQFF. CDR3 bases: TGTGCCAGCATCCCCCGGGGAGGGCGGGATCACAATGAGCAGTTCTTC.

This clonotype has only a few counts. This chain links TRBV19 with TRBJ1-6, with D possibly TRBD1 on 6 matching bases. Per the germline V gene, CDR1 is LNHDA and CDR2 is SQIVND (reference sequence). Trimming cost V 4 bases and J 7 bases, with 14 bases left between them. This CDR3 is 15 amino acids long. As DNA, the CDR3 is TGTGCCAGTAGTAGCGAACGGGGGGCGAATTCACCCCTCCACTTT. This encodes CASSSERGANSPLHF. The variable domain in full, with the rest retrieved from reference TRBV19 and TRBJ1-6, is DGGITQSPKYLFRKEGQNVTLSCEQNLNHDAMYWYRQDPGQGLRLIYYSQIVNDFQKGDIAEGYSVSREKKESFPLTVTSAQKNPTAFYLCASSSERGANSPLHFGNGTRLTVT.

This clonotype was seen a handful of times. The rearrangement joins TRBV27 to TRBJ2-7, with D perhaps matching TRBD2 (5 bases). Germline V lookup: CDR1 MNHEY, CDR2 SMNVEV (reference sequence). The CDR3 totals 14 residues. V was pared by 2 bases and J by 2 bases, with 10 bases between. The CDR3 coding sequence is TGTGCCAGCAGTTTAAGTAGGAGGACCTACGAGCAGTACTTC. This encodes CASSLSRRTYEQYF.

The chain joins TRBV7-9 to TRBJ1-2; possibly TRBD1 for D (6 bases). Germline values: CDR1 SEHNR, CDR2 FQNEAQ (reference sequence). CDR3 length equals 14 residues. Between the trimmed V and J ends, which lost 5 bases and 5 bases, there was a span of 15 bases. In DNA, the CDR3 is TGTGCCAGCAGCGACCCTGAGGGGGGATATGGCTACACCTTC. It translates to CASSDPEGGYGYTF.

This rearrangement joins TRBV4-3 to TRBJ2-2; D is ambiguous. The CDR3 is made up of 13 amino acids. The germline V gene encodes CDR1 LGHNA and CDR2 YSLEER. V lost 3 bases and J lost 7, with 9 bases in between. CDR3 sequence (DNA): TGCGCCAGCAGCCAGTCAAGGGTCGGGGAGCTGTTTTTT. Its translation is CASSQSRVGELFF.

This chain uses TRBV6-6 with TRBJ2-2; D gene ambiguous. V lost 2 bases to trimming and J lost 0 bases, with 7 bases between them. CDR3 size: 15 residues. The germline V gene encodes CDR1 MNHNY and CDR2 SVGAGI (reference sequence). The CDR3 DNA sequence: TGTGCCAGCAGTTACCAGACGGCGAACACCGGGGAGCTGTTTTTT. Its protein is CASSYQTANTGELFF.

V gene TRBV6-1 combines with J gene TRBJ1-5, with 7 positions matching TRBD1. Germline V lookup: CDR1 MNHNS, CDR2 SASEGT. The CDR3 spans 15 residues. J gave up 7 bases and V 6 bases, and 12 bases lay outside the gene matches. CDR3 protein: CASRPWGGGGQPQHF. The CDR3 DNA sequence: TGTGCCAGCAGACCGTGGGGAGGGGGCGGACAGCCCCAGCATTTT.

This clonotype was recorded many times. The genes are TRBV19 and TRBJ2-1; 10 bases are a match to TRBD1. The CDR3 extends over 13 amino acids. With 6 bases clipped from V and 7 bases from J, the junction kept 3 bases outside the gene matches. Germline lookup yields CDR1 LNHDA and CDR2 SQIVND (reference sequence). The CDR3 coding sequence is TGTGCCAGTAGAGGGACAGGGGTGAATGAGCAGTTCTTC. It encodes CASRGTGVNEQFF.

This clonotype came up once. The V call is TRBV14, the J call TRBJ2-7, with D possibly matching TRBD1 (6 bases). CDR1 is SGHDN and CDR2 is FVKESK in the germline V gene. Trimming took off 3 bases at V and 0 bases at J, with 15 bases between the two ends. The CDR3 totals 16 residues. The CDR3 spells CASSQTGTGSSYEQYV. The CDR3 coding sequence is TGTGCCAGCAGCCAGACGGGTACAGGGAGCTCCTACGAGCAGTACGTC.

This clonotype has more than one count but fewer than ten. The CDR3 nucleotides read TGTGCCAGCAGTCCCGAGGGGGTAACTAATGAAAAACTGTTTTTT. Translating it yields CASSPEGVTNEKLFF. The chain carries TRBV12-3 or TRBV12-4 and TRBJ1-4, with D perhaps matching TRBD1 (6 bases). V dropped 5 bases and J dropped 1 base, with 11 bases sitting between them. The CDR3 loop spans 15 amino acids.

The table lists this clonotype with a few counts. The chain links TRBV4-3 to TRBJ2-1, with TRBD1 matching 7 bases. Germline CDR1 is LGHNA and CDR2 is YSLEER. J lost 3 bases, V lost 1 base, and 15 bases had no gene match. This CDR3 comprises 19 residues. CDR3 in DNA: TGCGCCAGCAGCCAAGTAGACAGGGTGTTTAATCGGGTCTACAATGAGCAGTTCTTC. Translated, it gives CASSQVDRVFNRVYNEQFF.